These T cell receptor beta chains were read from a single sample in a study of cytomegalovirus exposure and HLA in healthy donors. Sequenced by immunoSEQ multiplex PCR; TCRdb stores in-frame clones only, minus some. The repertoire holds just over 200,000 clones, with roughly 70% as singletons. The sequenced sample was PBMCs. Receptors originate from a man in his forties in good health and CMV-seropositive. The CDR3 runs from the conserved cysteine through the conserved F or W. The D gene is left open where the match is weak. Part of the rows lack a size; the others show once, few, many or a class for expanded clones.

TRBV6-5	.	few	TRBJ1-2	TGTGCCAGCAGTTACTTGGGCCTCAACTATGGCTACACCTTC	CASSYLGLNYGYTF
TRBV7-8	TRBD1	few	TRBJ1-6	TGTGCCAGCGGGACAGGGGGAAATTCACCCCTCCACTTT	CASGTGGNSPLHF
TRBV13	TRBD2	few	TRBJ2-1	TGTGCCAGCAGCTGGACTAGCGGCAATGAGCAGTTCTTC	CASSWTSGNEQFF
TRBV7-2	TRBD1	.	TRBJ1-2	TGTGCCAGCAGCTTAGCGCCCACGGGGACAGGGAGCTATGGCTACACCTTC	CASSLAPTGTGSYGYTF
TRBV15	.	.	TRBJ2-5	TGTGCCACCACCTGGGGGCTAGCGGTTCAAGAGACCCAGTACTTC	CATTWGLAVQETQYF
TRBV4-3	.	.	TRBJ2-7	TGCGCCAGCAGCCAAGGATCCGGGAGTTCCTACGAGCAGTACTTC	CASSQGSGSSYEQYF
TRBV19	TRBD1	.	TRBJ1-5	TGTGCCAGTAGTACACGACAGGGGGGGCAGCCCCAGCATTTT	CASSTRQGGQPQHF
TRBV13	TRBD2	.	TRBJ2-1	TGTGCCAGCAGCTTAGGCCAGCGGGGAAGCGTTGAGCAGTTCTTC	CASSLGQRGSVEQFF
TRBV5-5	.	.	TRBJ2-7	TGTGCCAGCAGCTTCGGGAGCCCAAGCAGGTACGAGCAGTACTTC	CASSFGSPSRYEQYF
TRBV1	.	.	TRBJ2-3	TGCACCAGCAGCCAGCCGGGACTAGCGTCGGGCACAGATACGCAGTATTTT	CTSSQPGLASGTDTQYF
TRBV27	.	.	TRBJ1-3	TGTGCCAGCAGTCCGATGGGGGGACTCAGGAGAAACACCATATATTTT	CASSPMGGLRRNTIYF
TRBV7-6	.	.	TRBJ2-1	TGTGCCAGCAGCCCTCCTCTGACAATCCCCCTCCATGAGCAGTTCTTC	CASSPPLTIPLHEQFF
TRBV7-2	TRBD1	.	TRBJ2-2	TGTGCCAGCAGCTTAGGCACAGGGGGCCTCACCGGGGAGCTGTTTTTT	CASSLGTGGLTGELFF
TRBV6-6	.	.	TRBJ2-7	TGTGCCAGCAGTTACTCCGACGGGTACGAGCAGTACTTC	CASSYSDGYEQYF
TRBV15	.	.	TRBJ2-3	TGTGCCACCAGCAGAGATAGCCAGAGGGAGAGCGCAGATACGCAGTATTTT	CATSRDSQRESADTQYF
TRBV5-4	TRBD1	few	TRBJ1-2	TGTGCCAGCAGTAGGCGTGGGGGCGACAGGGGAGTTAACTATGGCTACACCTTC	CASSRRGGDRGVNYGYTF
TRBV7-3	TRBD1	.	TRBJ2-1	TGTGCCAGCAGCTACTTAGGGACAGAAGTCGATGAGCAGTTCTTC	CASSYLGTEVDEQFF
TRBV15	.	medium-sized	TRBJ1-2	TGTGCCACCAGCAGAGATGGATCGAGGGGGGGTGGCTACACCTTC	CATSRDGSRGGGYTF
TRBV5-6	.	.	TRBJ1-5	TGTGCCAGCAGCTTGGCTGGTGGGGGCAGCAATCAGCCCCAGCATTTT	CASSLAGGGSNQPQHF
TRBV11-2	.	.	TRBJ1-6	TGTGCCAGCAGCCCCACCAGGGGCAGGGGAGTATTCGATAATTCACCCCTCCACTTT	CASSPTRGRGVFDNSPLHF
TRBV5-1	TRBD1	once	TRBJ2-3	TGCGCCAGCAGCTTGGAGGACAGGGTGACAGATACGCAGTATTTT	CASSLEDRVTDTQYF
TRBV13	TRBD2	.	TRBJ2-7	TGTGCCAGCAGCATCCTAGCGGGGGGTGTCTACGAGCAGTACTTC	CASSILAGGVYEQYF
TRBV7-9	.	.	TRBJ2-1	TGTGCCAGCAGCTTAGGGAGCGCGAATGAGCAGTTCTTC	CASSLGSANEQFF
TRBV6-5	.	.	TRBJ2-7	TGTGCCAGCAGGATCCCATTGGGCAGCTCCTACGAGCAGTACTTC	CASRIPLGSSYEQYF
TRBV5-1	TRBD2	few	TRBJ2-1	TGCGCCAGCTCGAGGACTAGCGACGTCAATGAGCAGTTCTTC	CASSRTSDVNEQFF
TRBV6-4	TRBD2	.	TRBJ2-1	TGTGCCAGCAGTGTTCTAGCGGGGTTGTACAATGAGCAGTTCTTC	CASSVLAGLYNEQFF
TRBV6-5	.	.	TRBJ1-4	TGTGCCAGCAGGACAAAGTCGGGGGGTAATGAAAAACTGTTTTTT	CASRTKSGGNEKLFF
TRBV6-5	.	.	TRBJ2-2	TGTGCCAGCAGTTACCGTACCGGGGAGCTGTTTTTT	CASSYRTGELFF
TRBV9	TRBD1	.	TRBJ1-1	TGTGCCAGCAGCGTAGGACAGGGGGCGTATGGCACTGAAGCTTTCTTT	CASSVGQGAYGTEAFF
TRBV13	.	.	TRBJ2-7	TGTGCCAGCAGCTCTGGTGGACACTACGAGCAGTACTTC	CASSSGGHYEQYF
TRBV7-9	TRBD2	.	TRBJ2-1	TGTGCCAGCATCCGACTAGCGGGGGGATACAATGAGCAGTTCTTC	CASIRLAGGYNEQFF
TRBV5-8	TRBD1	few	TRBJ1-5	TGTGCCAGCAGCTTGTATTCCGGGACAGGGAGTCAGCCCCAGCATTTT	CASSLYSGTGSQPQHF
TRBV2	.	few	TRBJ2-2	TGTGCCAGCAGTGGAGGAAAACTCCTGCCCGGGGAGCTGTTTTTT	CASSGGKLLPGELFF
TRBV7-9	.	.	TRBJ2-7	TGTGCCAGCAGCTTAGGGGACACCCTCGACGAGCAGTACTTC	CASSLGDTLDEQYF
TRBV4-1	.	.	TRBJ2-7	TGCGCCAGCAGCCAGGGACACTCCCTCGGCGAGCAGTACTTC	CASSQGHSLGEQYF
TRBV28	.	few	TRBJ2-7	TGTGCCAGCAGCCCTCGGTCCTACGAGCAGTACTTC	CASSPRSYEQYF
TRBV6-4	TRBD2	.	TRBJ2-1	TGTGCCAGCAGTGAAGCGGGGGGCTCCTACAATGAGCAGTTCTTC	CASSEAGGSYNEQFF
TRBV28	.	.	TRBJ2-4	TGTGCCAGCAGTGACAGTCCCAAAAACATTCAGTACTTC	CASSDSPKNIQYF
TRBV7-2	.	.	TRBJ1-2	TGTGCCAGCAGCTCAAGCGGCTACACCTTC	CASSSSGYTF
TRBV5-6	.	.	TRBJ2-5	TGTGCCAGCAGCTCCTCAAACAGGGTGCAGACCCAGTACTTC	CASSSSNRVQTQYF
TRBV11-2	.	few	TRBJ1-6	TGTGCCAGCAGAAGAATCCGGTCAACACGGGGATATAATTCACCCCTCCACTTT	CASRRIRSTRGYNSPLHF
TRBV5-4	.	.	TRBJ1-3	TGTGCCAGCGGAGGGGTACCCGGAAACACCATATATTTT	CASGGVPGNTIYF
TRBV11-1	TRBD2	.	TRBJ2-2	TGTGCCAGCAGCTTCCAAGCGGGGGGGCAAGGGGAGCTGTTTTTT	CASSFQAGGQGELFF
TRBV9	.	.	TRBJ2-7	TGTGCCAGCAGCCCAACCCCCAGCTCCTACGAGCAGTACTTC	CASSPTPSSYEQYF
TRBV7-9	TRBD1	once	TRBJ2-7	TGTTCCAGCAGTTCCCGGGACAGCTATTCCTACGAGCAGTACTTC	CSSSSRDSYSYEQYF
TRBV7-6	.	few	TRBJ2-2	TGTGCCAGCAGCTTAGCGTTGGCCAGCACCGGGGAGCTGTTTTTT	CASSLALASTGELFF
TRBV5-4	TRBD2	.	TRBJ2-7	TGTGCCAGCAGCTTTAGCGGGGGCCCCTACGAGCAGTACTTC	CASSFSGGPYEQYF
TRBV2	.	.	TRBJ1-2	TGTGCCAGCAACCGCGGTCGTGAGGGCTACACCTTC	CASNRGREGYTF
TRBV29-1	.	.	TRBJ2-7	TGCAGCGTCCAACAGGGGGGGAGCTTCGAGCAGTACTTC	CSVQQGGSFEQYF
TRBV10-3	.	.	TRBJ1-4	TGTGCCATCAGTGAGACAGCCGAAAAACTGTTTTTT	CAISETAEKLFF
TRBV2	.	.	TRBJ1-2	TGTGCCAGCAGTGAAGTGGGCCTTACCTTC	CASSEVGLTF
TRBV5-6	.	.	TRBJ1-5	TGTGCCAGCAGCTTGGGCAGGGCGGGAGCGGTGTCCCAGCATTTT	CASSLGRAGAVSQHF